The next 4 T cell receptor beta chains were all read from a single sample in a study of OX40 agonist ivuxolimab in advanced cancers. Repertoires were generated with immunoSEQ multiplex PCR, while TCRdb's copy carries only in-frame clones and drops some. The sample includes about 62,000 clones, more than 85% of them seen just once. Specimen: CD4+ or CD8+ T cells sorted from blood, collected in a trial of the OX40 agonist ivuxolimab. These receptor sequences come from an adult with an advanced solid tumor such as melanoma, head and neck, liver or kidney cancer.

The chain couples TRBV7-9 to TRBJ2-7, with 7 bases matching TRBD1. The junction had 15 bases not matched to a gene; V was cut back by 5 bases and J by 5 bases. The CDR3 covers 16 residues. Germline V CDR1 and CDR2: SEHNR, FQNEAQ (reference sequence). In nucleotides, the CDR3 is TGTGCCAGCAGCCCACCTGTGAGGGGGCAGCTCGACGAGCAGTACTTC. Encoded protein: CASSPPVRGQLDEQYF.

The chain joins TRBV7-3 to TRBJ2-7; D call uncertain. The CDR3 consists of 13 residues. Per germline, CDR1 SGHTA and CDR2 FQGTGA. V lost 3 bases to trimming and J lost 2 bases, with 8 bases between them. The DNA for the CDR3 is TGTGCCAGCAGCTTGGAAGGCACCTACGAGCAGTACTTC. As protein: CASSLEGTYEQYF.

The table lists this clone with a few counts. The genes are TRBV7-9 and TRBJ1-1; D unresolved. CDR3 length: 9 amino acids. Germline lookup yields CDR1 SEHNR and CDR2 FQNEAQ (reference sequence). The chain's CDR3 is CALNTEAFF. Here the CDR3 DNA reads TGTGCACTGAACACTGAAGCTTTCTTT.

The rearrangement joins TRBV4-1 to TRBJ2-5; D gene uncertain. Trimming removed 5 bases at V and 5 bases at J, with 12 bases between. The CDR3 sequence is 13 residues long. Germline V gene sequence: CDR1 MGHRA, CDR2 YSYEKL. The CDR3 bases are TGCGCCAGCAGCGAGGTCCCACGCGAGACCCAGTACTTC. Amino acid sequence: CASSEVPRETQYF.